This T cell receptor beta chain was obtained from a study of cytomegalovirus exposure and HLA in healthy donors. Germline CDR1 and CDR2: MNHNS and SASEGT. Trimming left V 3 bases short and J 0 bases short, with 16 bases between. CDR3 size: 17 residues. The PCR had 60 Vbeta and 13 Jbeta primers. Profiled with immunoSEQ multiplex PCR; TCRdb holds only in-frame clones, not every one. Among about 160,000 clones listed, approximately 80% were seen once. The sequenced material came from PBMCs. This sequence joins TRBV6-1 and TRBJ2-3, with D tentatively TRBD2 (6 bases). The clonotype was recovered from a woman between 50 and 59 years old in good health and CMV-seronegative. This CDR3 is CASSEKGLSRSTDTQYF. The DNA for the CDR3 is TGTGCCAGCAGTGAGAAGGGACTCAGCCGTAGCACAGATACGCAGTATTTT.